This T cell receptor (beta chain) was recorded in a study of blood T cell repertoires in COVID-19. Overall study: Acute-phase and convalescent COVID-19 samples originated in the United States, Italy and Spain. T cells, B-cell-depleted T cells, or PBMCs provided the cDNA or gDNA that served as material.

The assay was immunoSEQ multiplex PCR, and TCRdb's table has in-frame clones only and misses some. The sample consists of some 29,000 clones, less than 80% of them appearing once. Losses at the gene ends were 6 bases for V and 6 bases for J; bases not matched to a gene: 11. From germline, CDR1 is SNHLY and CDR2 FYNNEI. The CDR3 runs 15 residues. Sequencing was done on a sample of peripheral blood. V gene TRBV2 combines with J gene TRBJ2-4; 7 nucleotides line up with TRBD1. The receptor's source is a man between 65 and 79 years old with acute or convalescent COVID-19. CDR3 protein: CASRDWDRGLNIQYF. DNA for the CDR3: TGTGCCAGCAGGGACTGGGACAGAGGGTTAAACATTCAGTACTTC.